The 2 T cell receptor beta chains presented below share a single source sample, sequenced in a study of monozygotic twins with inflammatory bowel disease. TCRdb reanalyzed the 5' RACE reads and collapses them to one entry per CDR3 protein, without DNA. The sample includes around 410,000 distinct CDR3 sequences. Source material: blood. Receptors were obtained from a human donor with ulcerative colitis or Crohn's disease, or a healthy co-twin of an affected twin (not recorded which).

This chain joins TRBV10-3 and TRBJ2-7. Germline V lookup: CDR1 ENHRY, CDR2 SYGVKD. This CDR3 comprises 15 residues. The CDR3 here is CAISEVNRGILEQYF.

The chain carries TRBV20-1 and TRBJ1-1; TCRdb picks TRBD1, but there is no DNA to check that call. Germline lookup yields CDR1 DFQATT and CDR2 SNEGSKA (reference sequence). The CDR3 runs 14 residues. The CDR3 spells CSASRGEVNTEAFF.